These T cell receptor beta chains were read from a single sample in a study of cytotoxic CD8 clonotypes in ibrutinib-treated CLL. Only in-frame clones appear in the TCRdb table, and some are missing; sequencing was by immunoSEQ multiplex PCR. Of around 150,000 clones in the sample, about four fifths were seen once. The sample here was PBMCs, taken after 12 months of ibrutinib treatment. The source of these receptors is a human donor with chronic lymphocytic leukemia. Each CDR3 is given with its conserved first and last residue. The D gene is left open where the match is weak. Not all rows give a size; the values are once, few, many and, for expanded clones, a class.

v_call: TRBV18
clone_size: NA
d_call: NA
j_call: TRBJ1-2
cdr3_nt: TGTGCCAGCTCACCGGCGATGAGCTATGGCTACACCTTC
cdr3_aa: CASSPAMSYGYTF

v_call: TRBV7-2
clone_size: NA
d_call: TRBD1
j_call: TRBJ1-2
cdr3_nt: TGTGCCAGCAGATACGACAGGGGGAATGGCTACACCTTC
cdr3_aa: CASRYDRGNGYTF

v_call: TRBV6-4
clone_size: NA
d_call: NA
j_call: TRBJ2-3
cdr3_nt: TGTGCCAGCGGGGAACAGGGAGGAGATACGCAGTATTTT
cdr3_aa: CASGEQGGDTQYF

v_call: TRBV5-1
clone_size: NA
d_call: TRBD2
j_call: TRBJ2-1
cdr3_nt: TGCGCCAGCAGCTTGGGGCGGACTAGCGGACTCAATGAGCAGTTCTTC
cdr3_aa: CASSLGRTSGLNEQFF

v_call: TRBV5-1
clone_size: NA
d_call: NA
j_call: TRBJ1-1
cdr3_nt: TGCGCCAGCAGCTTGTCGTTCTCGGCCCGGAACACTGAAGCTTTCTTT
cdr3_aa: CASSLSFSARNTEAFF

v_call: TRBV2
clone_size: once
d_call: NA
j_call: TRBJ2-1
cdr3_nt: TGTGCCAGCAGTGAAGCTAGCGTTGGGTTCTTC
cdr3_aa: CASSEASVGFF

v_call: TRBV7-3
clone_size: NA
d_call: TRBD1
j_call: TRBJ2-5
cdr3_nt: TGTGCCAGCAGCTCGACAGGGGTTCTAGAGACCCAGTACTTC
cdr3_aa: CASSSTGVLETQYF

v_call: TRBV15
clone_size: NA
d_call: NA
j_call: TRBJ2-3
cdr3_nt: TGTGCCACCAGCAGAGCGGTCCGGGCCGGGGTCACAGATACGCAGTATTTT
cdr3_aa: CATSRAVRAGVTDTQYF

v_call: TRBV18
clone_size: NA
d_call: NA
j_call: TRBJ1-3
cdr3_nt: TGTGCCAGCTCACCACCGCCCCTGGTCGCTGGAAACACCATATATTTT
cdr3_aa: CASSPPPLVAGNTIYF

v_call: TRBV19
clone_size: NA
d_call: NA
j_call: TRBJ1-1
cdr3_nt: TGTGCCAGTAGTATACACGCCCGTCTGAACACTGAAGCTTTCTTT
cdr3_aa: CASSIHARLNTEAFF

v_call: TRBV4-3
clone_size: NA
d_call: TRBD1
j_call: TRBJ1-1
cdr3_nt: TGCGCCAGCAGCCACGGGACAGGGGGCACTGAAGCTTTCTTT
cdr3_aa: CASSHGTGGTEAFF

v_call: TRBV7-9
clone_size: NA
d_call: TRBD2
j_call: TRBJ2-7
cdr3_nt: TGTGCCAGCAGAAGGACTAGCGGGGGTATTTACGAGCAGTACTTC
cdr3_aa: CASRRTSGGIYEQYF

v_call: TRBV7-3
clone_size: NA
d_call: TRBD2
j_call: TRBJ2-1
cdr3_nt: TGTGCCAGCAGCTTAAGTTCGCGCGGGGGGCAGTTCTTC
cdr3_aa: CASSLSSRGGQFF

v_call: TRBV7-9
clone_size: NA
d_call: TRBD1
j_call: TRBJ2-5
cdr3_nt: TGTGCCAGCAGCTTGGGGGCGACAGGGGGCGCAGAGACCCAGTACTTC
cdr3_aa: CASSLGATGGAETQYF

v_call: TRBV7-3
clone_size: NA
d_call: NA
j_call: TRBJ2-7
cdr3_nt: TGTGCCAGCAGCTTAGACGGGAGTCCCTACGAGCAGTACTTC
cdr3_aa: CASSLDGSPYEQYF

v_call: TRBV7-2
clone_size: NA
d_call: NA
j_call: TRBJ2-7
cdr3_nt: TGTGCCAGCAGCTTTAGTCCCGCCCAGGGCTACGAGCAGTACTTC
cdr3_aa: CASSFSPAQGYEQYF

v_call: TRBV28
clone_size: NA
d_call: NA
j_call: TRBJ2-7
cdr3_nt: TGTGCCAGCAGGCCCCGCGAAGGGTTTTACGAGCAGTACTTC
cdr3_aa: CASRPREGFYEQYF

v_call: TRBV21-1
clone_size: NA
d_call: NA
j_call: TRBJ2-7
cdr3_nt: TGTGCCAGCAGCAAGGTCTTTTTAGCCCCCTACGAGCAGTACTTC
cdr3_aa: CASSKVFLAPYEQYF

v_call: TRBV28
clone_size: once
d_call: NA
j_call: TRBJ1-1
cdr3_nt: TGTGCCAGCAGGGGTGAGTACGGGTCGCACACTGAAGCTTTCTTT
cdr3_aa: CASRGEYGSHTEAFF

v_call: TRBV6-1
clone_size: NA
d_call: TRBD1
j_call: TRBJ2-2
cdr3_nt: TGTGCCAGCACCTTGGACAGGGATACCGGGGAGCTGTTTTTT
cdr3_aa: CASTLDRDTGELFF

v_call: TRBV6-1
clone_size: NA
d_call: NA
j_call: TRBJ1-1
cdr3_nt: TGTGCCACCAAAAGGGGGGGATTGTCTGAAGCTTTCTTT
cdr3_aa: CATKRGGLSEAFF